This T cell receptor (beta chain) emerged from a study of siplizumab effects on memory and regulatory T cells. Study conclusions and caveats: In siplizumab conditions, mappable alloreactive CD4+ clones averaged about 71% Treg-derived, against 26.9% in controls.

As regards this clone: As yet, its antigen is unknown.

Trimming took off 0 bases at V and 1 base at J, with 9 bases between the two ends. The CDR3 runs to 14 residues. Germline values: CDR1 GTSNPN, CDR2 SVGIG (reference sequence). The table came from immunoSEQ multiplex PCR; TCRdb's copy has only in-frame clones and leaves some out. The sample holds around 100,000 clones, 90% to 95% seen once. The source of this sequence is a human donor in good health. The chain combines TRBV30 with TRBJ1-1; D is unclear. The sequenced sample was Tregs sorted from blood. The CDR3 sequence is CAWSVPGKNTEAFF. In DNA, the CDR3 is TGTGCCTGGAGTGTACCCGGGAAGAACACTGAAGCTTTCTTT.